The 25 T cell receptor beta chains below were found in one sample sequenced in a study of T cell responses to AZD1222 COVID-19 vaccine. Repertoires were generated with immunoSEQ multiplex PCR, while TCRdb's copy carries only in-frame clones and drops some. The sample has 110,000 or so clones, about 88% seen once. This sample comprised peripheral blood, obtained on day 0 of AZD1222 vaccination. The receptors derive from an adult in good health.

This rearrangement joins TRBV5-1 to TRBJ2-7; no firm D call. The CDR3 runs to 14 residues. Germline assignment: CDR1 SGHRS and CDR2 YFSETQ. The V end lost 0 bases, the J end lost 2 bases, and 9 bases lay between the germline ends. As DNA, the CDR3 is TGCGCCAGCAGCTTGGGGGTAGGAACCTACGAGCAGTACTTC. Protein: CASSLGVGTYEQYF. The variable domain in full, completed from reference TRBV5-1 and TRBJ2-7, reads KAGVTQTPRYLIKTRGQQVTLSCSPISGHRSVSWYQQTPGQGLQFLFEYFSETQRNKGNFPGRFSGRQFSNSRSEMNVSTLELGDSALYLCASSLGVGTYEQYFGPGTRLTVT.

The chain has TRBV5-1 and TRBJ1-3; 8 bases align to TRBD1. Unmatched junction bases numbered 9, after V lost 4 bases and J lost 0 bases. The CDR3 is 17 amino acids. Looked up from germline, CDR1 is SGHRS and CDR2 is YFSETQ. Written as DNA, the CDR3 is TGCGCCAGCAGCCTCTTAGGGACAGGAGTCTCTGGAAACACCATATATTTT. Protein: CASSLLGTGVSGNTIYF.

The gene calls are TRBV5-1 and TRBJ1-1; perhaps TRBD1 as D (5 bases). The CDR3 is 13 residues long. Trimming pared 3 bases from V and 3 bases from J, leaving 9 bases between. CDR1 is SGHRS, CDR2 YFSETQ, per germline. The DNA for the CDR3 is TGCGCCAGCAGCTCGGGGCTAGACACTGAAGCTTTCTTT. This codes for CASSSGLDTEAFF.

This clone turned up a few times. The chain uses TRBV18 and TRBJ1-1; D unresolved. Trimming removed 1 base at V and 0 bases at J, with 3 bases between. This CDR3 spans 13 amino acids. The germline V gene encodes CDR1 KGHSH and CDR2 LQKENI. CDR3 in DNA: TGTGCCAGCTCACCACAAGTGAACACTGAAGCTTTCTTT. Its translation is CASSPQVNTEAFF. Full variable domain (rest looked up from reference TRBV18 and TRBJ1-1): NAGVMQNPRHLVRRRGQEARLRCSPMKGHSHVYWYRQLPEEGLKFMVYLQKENIIDESGMPKERFSAEFPKEGPSILRIQQVVRGDSAAYFCASSPQVNTEAFFGQGTRLTVV.

This clone has only one observation. This chain connects TRBV3-1 (or the pseudogene TRBV3-2) to TRBJ2-2, with unresolved D. Trimming took off 0 bases at V and 3 bases at J, with 14 bases between the two ends. Germline V CDR1 and CDR2: LGHDT, YNNKEL (reference sequence). The CDR3 length is 17 residues. DNA for the CDR3: TGTGCCAGCAGCCAAGATCCGGCTTTTAGGGACACCGGGGAGCTGTTTTTT. Its protein product is CASSQDPAFRDTGELFF.

The gene calls are TRBV5-1 and TRBJ2-1; a possible D gene is TRBD1 (7 bases). V was pared by 0 bases and J by 0 bases, with 13 bases between. CDR1 is SGHRS, CDR2 YFSETQ, per germline. This CDR3 comprises 17 residues. DNA for the CDR3: TGCGCCAGCAGCTTGGCCGCAGGGGGGCCCTCCTACAATGAGCAGTTCTTC. This encodes CASSLAAGGPSYNEQFF.

V gene TRBV13 combines with J gene TRBJ1-2; no reliable D call. The CDR3 runs to 14 residues. Germline V gene data show CDR1 as PRHDT and CDR2 as FYEKMQ (reference sequence). Deletions cut 3 bases from V and 8 bases from J, with 16 bases between. The DNA of the CDR3 is TGTGCCAGCAGCTTTCTCGGCGACTATAGGGGCTACACCTTC. This gives the protein CASSFLGDYRGYTF.

This rearrangement joins TRBV11-3 to TRBJ2-3, with D unclear. Germline lookup yields CDR1 SGHNT and CDR2 YENEEA. CDR3 length: 15 amino acids. Trimming left V 1 base short and J 2 bases short, with 10 bases between. The CDR3 DNA is TGTGCCAGCAGCTTAGGGGGTCGGCTCACAGATACGCAGTATTTT. Translation gives CASSLGGRLTDTQYF.

This chain links TRBV7-6 with TRBJ1-6; D might be TRBD1 (5 bases). Trimming cost V 5 bases and J 0 bases, with 14 bases left between them. The CDR3 length is 17 residues. Germline V gene lookup returns CDR1 SGHVS and CDR2 FNYEAQ. CDR3 protein: CASSPRQRSSYNSPLHF. The DNA for the CDR3 is TGTGCCAGCAGCCCCAGACAGAGAAGCTCCTATAATTCACCCCTCCACTTT.

This clone was recorded only once. The chain combines TRBV30 with TRBJ1-5, with 7 bases aligning to TRBD1. The germline gives CDR1 GTSNPN, CDR2 SVGIG (reference sequence). Germline trimming cut 0 bases from V and 4 bases from J; bases unmatched to any gene: 6. The CDR3 is 15 amino acids. The CDR3 DNA is TGTGCCTGGAGTGTAAGGACAGGACTTAATCAGCCCCAGCATTTT. Its translation is CAWSVRTGLNQPQHF.

V and J are TRBV5-1 and TRBJ1-2, with 12 bases matching TRBD1. The CDR3 consists of 15 residues. V lost 7 bases to trimming and J lost 0 bases; unmatched junction nucleotides: 4. Germline assignment: CDR1 SGHRS and CDR2 YFSETQ. The CDR3 sequence: CASRRDRGPNYGYTF. The CDR3, as DNA: TGCGCCAGCCGCCGGGACAGGGGGCCTAACTATGGCTACACCTTC.

The rearrangement uses TRBV4-1 and TRBJ1-3; TRBD1 agrees at 8 bases. The CDR3 is made up of 16 amino acids. The germline V gene has CDR1 MGHRA and CDR2 YSYEKL. The trim removed 1 base at V and 13 bases at J, leaving 15 bases unmatched. DNA of the CDR3: TGCGCCAGCAGCCAAGGCGGGGACAGGAAAGCGGTTAAAATATATTTT. Protein: CASSQGGDRKAVKIYF.

The chain couples TRBV19 to TRBJ1-5; D is possibly TRBD1 (6 bases). The germline V gene has CDR1 LNHDA and CDR2 SQIVND (reference sequence). Between the trimmed V and J ends, which lost 1 base and 6 bases, there was a span of 16 bases. This CDR3 has 16 amino acids. The CDR3: CASSIVTGTRGQPQHF. CDR3 coding DNA: TGTGCCAGTAGTATAGTAACAGGGACGCGCGGTCAGCCCCAGCATTTT.

The V and J genes are TRBV7-9 and TRBJ1-1; a weak D match, TRBD1 (5 bases). CDR3 length equals 14 residues. Trimming stripped 1 base from V and 0 bases from J, with 6 bases between. The germline gives CDR1 SEHNR, CDR2 FQNEAQ (reference sequence). The CDR3 protein is CASSLGGMNTEAFF. CDR3 DNA sequence: TGTGCCAGCAGCTTAGGGGGCATGAACACTGAAGCTTTCTTT.

A few counts support this clone. The rearrangement links TRBV5-1 to TRBJ2-2, with D tentatively TRBD1 or TRBD2 (5 bases each). V lost 3 bases, J lost 2 bases, and 17 bases lay in between. From germline, CDR1 is SGHRS and CDR2 YFSETQ. This CDR3 has 17 residues. CDR3 sequence (DNA): TGCGCCAGCAGCTCCGCCTTCGGGACGACCAACACCGGGGAGCTGTTTTTT. It codes for CASSSAFGTTNTGELFF. The entire variable domain, with the rest obtained from reference TRBV5-1 and TRBJ2-2, is as follows: KAGVTQTPRYLIKTRGQQVTLSCSPISGHRSVSWYQQTPGQGLQFLFEYFSETQRNKGNFPGRFSGRQFSNSRSEMNVSTLELGDSALYLCASSSAFGTTNTGELFFGEGSRLTVL.

The chain couples TRBV6-5 to TRBJ2-1; TRBD2 might be the D (5 bases). The V end was cut by 6 bases, the J end by 12 bases, with 12 bases between. The CDR3 runs 11 residues. Germline lookup yields CDR1 MNHEY and CDR2 SVGAGI. CDR3 region: CASSLGEGQFF. The CDR3 DNA sequence: TGTGCCAGCAGCCTCGGTGAGGGGCAGTTCTTC.

The chain joins TRBV7-2 to TRBJ1-5; D may be TRBD1 (5 bases). CDR1 is SGHTA, CDR2 FQGNSA, per germline. CDR3 size: 15 residues. Deletions cut 3 bases from V and 0 bases from J, with 9 bases between. CDR3 nucleotide sequence: TGTGCCAGCAGCTTCTCAGGGACTAGCAATCAGCCCCAGCATTTT. It codes for CASSFSGTSNQPQHF.

The rearrangement joins TRBV7-9 to TRBJ2-2; D not resolved. Per germline, CDR1 SEHNR and CDR2 FQNEAQ (reference sequence). The CDR3 spans 17 residues. V lost 5 bases to trimming and J lost 7 bases, with 23 bases between them. The CDR3 reads CASSGTFRVGKHGELFF. In nucleotides, the CDR3 is TGTGCCAGCAGCGGAACCTTTCGGGTCGGAAAGCACGGGGAGCTGTTTTTT.

The chain has TRBV18 and TRBJ1-2, with TRBD1 identical over 8 bases. CDR1 is KGHSH and CDR2 is LQKENI in the germline V gene. The CDR3 covers 13 residues. Trimming at V came to 3 bases and at J to 8 bases, leaving 5 bases not matched to a gene. CDR3 coding DNA: TGTGCCAGCTCACCCGGACAGGGAATCGGCTACACCTTC. Residues: CASSPGQGIGYTF.

Only a few counts were recorded for this clone. V and J are TRBV29-1 and TRBJ1-1, with D possibly being TRBD1 (6 bases). V lost 7 bases to trimming and J lost 1 base, with 13 bases between them. The germline V gene has CDR1 SQVTM and CDR2 ANQGSEA. The CDR3 consists of 13 residues. The CDR3 sequence: CSAGTTGNTEAFF. The CDR3 DNA sequence: TGCAGCGCTGGGACAACAGGGAACACTGAAGCTTTCTTT. The whole variable domain, filled in from reference TRBV29-1 and TRBJ1-1, reads SAVISQKPSRDICQRGTSLTIQCQVDSQVTMMFWYRQQPGQSLTLIATANQGSEATYESGFVIDKFPISRPNLTFSTLTVSNMSPEDSSIYLCSAGTTGNTEAFFGQGTRLTVV.

The chain couples TRBV9 to TRBJ1-3, with D perhaps matching TRBD1 (6 bases). Germline assignment: CDR1 SGDLS and CDR2 YYNGEE. The length of the CDR3 is 16 residues. The V end was cut by 0 bases, the J end by 0 bases, with 10 bases between. Written as DNA, the CDR3 is TGTGCCAGCAGCGTAGCGACAGGACTCTCTGGAAACACCATATATTTT. Amino acids: CASSVATGLSGNTIYF.

The V gene is TRBV6-5, the J gene TRBJ2-3; D gene uncertain. The V end was cut by 7 bases, the J end by 0 bases, with 14 bases between. CDR1 is MNHEY, CDR2 SVGAGI, per germline. The CDR3 loop spans 15 amino acids. The CDR3 sequence is CASTETTRSTDTQYF. The CDR3, as DNA: TGTGCCAGCACCGAGACCACTCGTAGCACAGATACGCAGTATTTT.

The chain is built from TRBV6-2 or TRBV6-3 and TRBJ1-1; TRBD1 aligns across 9 bases. The V gene's germline CDR1 is MNHEY and CDR2 SVGEGT. V shed 0 bases, J shed 5 bases, and the junction held 4 bases outside the gene matches. The CDR3 has 15 residues. CDR3 loop: CASSYSGQGRTEAFF. The CDR3 DNA is TGTGCCAGCAGTTACTCCGGACAGGGGAGAACTGAAGCTTTCTTT.

The V and J genes are TRBV15 and TRBJ2-5, with 9 bases fitting TRBD1. This CDR3 has 15 residues. The junction had 6 bases not matched to a gene; V was cut back by 2 bases and J by 5 bases. The germline gives CDR1 LNHNV, CDR2 YYDKDF (reference sequence). The CDR3 region is CATSRSTGGWETQYF. In nucleotides, the CDR3 is TGTGCCACCAGCAGATCGACAGGGGGTTGGGAGACCCAGTACTTC. Full variable domain (remainder filled in from reference TRBV15 and TRBJ2-5): DAMVIQNPRYQVTQFGKPVTLSCSQTLNHNVMYWYQQKSSQAPKLLFHYYDKDFNNEADTPDNFQSRRPNTSFCFLDIRSPGLGDTAMYLCATSRSTGGWETQYFGPGTRLLVL.

The chain joins TRBV5-6 to TRBJ2-5; tentatively, D is TRBD1 (6 bases). The CDR3 covers 14 residues. With 1 base removed from V and 5 bases from J, the gap between germline ends came to 12 bases. Germline loops: CDR1 SGHDT, CDR2 YYEEEE. Here the CDR3 DNA reads TGTGCCAGCAGCTTGCCAGGGGCTAAGGAGACCCAGTACTTC. This sequence encodes CASSLPGAKETQYF.